What follows describes a single TCR beta chain. Its matching antigen is unknown. CDR1 and CDR2 from the germline V gene are SGHTA and FQGNSA. Trimming removed 1 base at V and 4 bases at J, with 17 bases between. This CDR3 comprises 17 residues. Here immunoSEQ multiplex PCR was the method, and the copy in TCRdb shows in-frame clones only, minus some. The sample records some 180,000 clones, about 93% being singletons. This sample was included in a study of T cell responses to AZD1222 COVID-19 vaccine. Study-level points and caveats: Sampling captured repertoires only after the peak T cell response. Spike-specific TCR repertoires showed rising breadth and depth after two AZD1222 doses. Donors, mostly white British, included more females; clonal diversity was possibly underestimated. Close to half of all spike-specific TCRs reportedly target regions of the variants that are unmutated.

The sequencing used peripheral blood, collected 28 days after the second dose of the MenACWY control vaccine. This TCR derives from an adult who received the MenACWY meningococcal vaccine as a control. This chain uses TRBV7-2 with TRBJ2-1; TRBD2 might be the D (7 bases). CDR3 sequence (DNA): TGTGCCAGCAGCTTAGTGGGGGGGCCCCATTTGTACAATGAGCAGTTCTTC. It specifies CASSLVGGPHLYNEQFF.